The rows below give T cell receptor beta chains drawn from one sample of a study of cytomegalovirus exposure and HLA in healthy donors. The protocol was immunoSEQ multiplex PCR, while the TCRdb copy is restricted to in-frame clones and leaves out a portion. The table records some 96,000 clones, around 64% of them present only once. Sequenced material: PBMCs. These receptors all come from a man aged 55 to 69 in good health and CMV-seronegative. Each CDR3 is given with its conserved first and last residue. A D gene is named only where the DNA matches it firmly. For some rows the clone size is stated as once, few or many, or as a class when expanded; others skip it.

clone_size	d_call	j_call	v_call	cdr3_nt	cdr3_aa
NA	TRBD1	TRBJ1-1	TRBV5-1	TGCGCCAGCAGCTTGGACAGGGGGAACACTGAAGCTTTCTTT	CASSLDRGNTEAFF
NA	NA	TRBJ1-6	TRBV5-6	TGTGCCAGCAGCTTGGCCACAACTATTGCACCCCTCCACTTT	CASSLATTIAPLHF
NA	NA	TRBJ2-3	TRBV11-2	TGTGCCAGCAGCCTGACAAGAACAGATACGCAGTATTTT	CASSLTRTDTQYF
NA	TRBD2	TRBJ2-7	TRBV13	TGTGCCAGCAGCTTCAGACTAGCGGGGGATTACGAGCAGTACTTC	CASSFRLAGDYEQYF
NA	NA	TRBJ2-2	TRBV14	TGTGCCAGCAGCCTAAACCGAGCCCTAGGGGCCGGGGAGCTGTTTTTT	CASSLNRALGAGELFF
NA	NA	TRBJ1-2	TRBV11-2	TGTGCCAGCAGCCCCACAGGGATTGGATATGGCTACACCTTC	CASSPTGIGYGYTF
NA	NA	TRBJ2-1	TRBV2	TGTGCCAGCAGACAGGGAATGGTCGATGAGCAGTTCTTC	CASRQGMVDEQFF
few	TRBD2	TRBJ2-7	TRBV9	TGTGCCAGCAGCGTAGGTTTAGCGGGGGACTCCTACGAGCAGTACTTC	CASSVGLAGDSYEQYF
NA	NA	TRBJ1-2	TRBV19	TGTGCCAGTACCAGAGACAGCTATGGCTACACCTTC	CASTRDSYGYTF
NA	NA	TRBJ1-1	TRBV6-4	TGTGCCAGCAGGAGACAGGAATCGAACACTGAAGCTTTCTTT	CASRRQESNTEAFF
few	NA	TRBJ2-5	TRBV14	TGTGCCAGCAGCCAAGGGTGGGACAATCAAGAGACCCAGTACTTC	CASSQGWDNQETQYF
NA	TRBD1	TRBJ2-2	TRBV7-6	TGTGCCAGCAGCGGACAGGGGGCTAACACCGGGGAGCTGTTTTTT	CASSGQGANTGELFF
few	NA	TRBJ1-1	TRBV5-4	TGTGCCAGCAGCTCCACAGCGGACACTGAAGCTTTCTTT	CASSSTADTEAFF
NA	NA	TRBJ1-2	TRBV2	TGTGCCAGCAGTGAAGCCCGGCAGGGGACGTATGGCTACACCTTC	CASSEARQGTYGYTF